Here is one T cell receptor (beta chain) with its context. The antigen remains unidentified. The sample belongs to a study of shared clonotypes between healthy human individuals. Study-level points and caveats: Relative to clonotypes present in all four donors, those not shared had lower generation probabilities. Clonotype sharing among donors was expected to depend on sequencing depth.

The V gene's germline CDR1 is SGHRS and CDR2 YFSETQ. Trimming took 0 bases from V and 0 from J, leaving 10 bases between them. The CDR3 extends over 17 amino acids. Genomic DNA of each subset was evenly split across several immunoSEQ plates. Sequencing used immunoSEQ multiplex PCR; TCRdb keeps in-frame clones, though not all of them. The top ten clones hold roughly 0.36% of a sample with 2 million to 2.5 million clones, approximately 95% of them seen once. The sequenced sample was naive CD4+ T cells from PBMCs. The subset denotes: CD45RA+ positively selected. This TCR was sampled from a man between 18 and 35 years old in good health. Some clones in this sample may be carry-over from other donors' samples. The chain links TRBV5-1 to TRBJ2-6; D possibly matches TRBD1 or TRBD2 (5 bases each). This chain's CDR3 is CASSLDVGPSGANVLTF. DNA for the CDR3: TGCGCCAGCAGCTTGGACGTGGGACCCTCTGGGGCCAACGTCCTGACTTTC.